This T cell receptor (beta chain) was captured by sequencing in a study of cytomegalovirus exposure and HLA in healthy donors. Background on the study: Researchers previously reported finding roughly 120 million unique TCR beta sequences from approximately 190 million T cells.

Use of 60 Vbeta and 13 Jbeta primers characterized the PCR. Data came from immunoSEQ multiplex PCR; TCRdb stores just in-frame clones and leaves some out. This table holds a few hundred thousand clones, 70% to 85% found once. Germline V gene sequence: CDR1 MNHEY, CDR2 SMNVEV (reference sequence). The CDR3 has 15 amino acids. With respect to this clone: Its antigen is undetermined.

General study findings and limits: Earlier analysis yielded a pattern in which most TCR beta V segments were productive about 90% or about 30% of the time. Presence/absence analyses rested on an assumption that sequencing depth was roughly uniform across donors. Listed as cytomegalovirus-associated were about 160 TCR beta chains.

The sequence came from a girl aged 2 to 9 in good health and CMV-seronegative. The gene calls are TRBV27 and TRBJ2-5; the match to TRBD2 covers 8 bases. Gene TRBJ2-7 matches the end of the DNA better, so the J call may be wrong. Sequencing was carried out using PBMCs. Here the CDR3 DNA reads TGTGCCAGCAGAGTCATCGCGGGAGGTTCCTACGAGCAGTACTTC. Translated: CASRVIAGGSYEQYF.